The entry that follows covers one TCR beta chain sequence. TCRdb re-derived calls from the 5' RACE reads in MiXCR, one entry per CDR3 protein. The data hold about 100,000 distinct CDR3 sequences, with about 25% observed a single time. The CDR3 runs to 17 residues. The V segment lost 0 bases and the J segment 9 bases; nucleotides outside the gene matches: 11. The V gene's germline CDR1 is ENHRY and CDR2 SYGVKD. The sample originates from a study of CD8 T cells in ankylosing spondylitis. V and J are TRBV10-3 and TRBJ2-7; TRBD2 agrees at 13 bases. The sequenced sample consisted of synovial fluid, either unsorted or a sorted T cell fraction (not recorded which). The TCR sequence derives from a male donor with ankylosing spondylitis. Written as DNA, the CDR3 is TGTGCCATCAGTGAGTCTTCGGGGACTAGCGGGATCTTTGGGCAGTACTTC. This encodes CAISESSGTSGIFGQYF.